This TCR beta chain was recovered during a study of blood T cell repertoires in COVID-19. Study information: Donors in the United States, Italy and Spain gave samples during acute or convalescent COVID-19. The cDNA or gDNA used as material had been derived from T cells, B-cell-depleted T cells, or PBMCs.

Profiling relied on immunoSEQ multiplex PCR, and the TCRdb table lists in-frame clones only, not all of them. This sample carries roughly 250,000 clones, around 90% of them seen once, and the ten largest clones take approximately 2%. CDR1 SGHTA and CDR2 FQGNSA come from the germline V gene. V lost 4 bases to trimming and J lost 4 bases, with 14 bases between them. CDR3 length equals 14 residues. The study drew participants aged about 18 to 89 years from some 23 US areas. Donors of Cohort 3 who recovered were those that had two negative PCRs, clearance, or symptom resolution. This sequence was found in a woman between 18 and 29 years old who had recovered from COVID-19. Sequenced input: PBMCs or T cells enriched from blood (not recorded which). The genes are TRBV7-2 and TRBJ2-7; a possible D gene is TRBD2 (5 bases). The DNA of the CDR3 is TGTGCCAGCAGCTCCCGCGGGCGAGGATACGAGCAGTACTTC. Protein product: CASSSRGRGYEQYF.